This entry lists 9 T cell receptor beta chains sequenced from one sample in a study of blood T cell repertoires in COVID-19. The table came from immunoSEQ multiplex PCR; TCRdb's copy has only in-frame clones and leaves some out. This table holds about 210,000 clones, 86% found once. The sample consisted of PBMCs or T cells enriched from blood (not recorded which). The origin of the receptors is a man aged 40-49 years with acute COVID-19.

The chain combines TRBV5-1 with TRBJ2-7, with D perhaps matching TRBD1 (6 bases). Looked up from germline, CDR1 is SGHRS and CDR2 is YFSETQ. The V end lost 0 bases, the J end lost 4 bases, and 20 bases lay between the germline ends. There are 17 residues in the CDR3. CDR3 sequence reads: CASSLVYGTTSSYEQYF. In DNA form, the CDR3 reads TGCGCCAGCAGCTTGGTTTACGGGACAACGTCCAGTTACGAGCAGTACTTC.

This rearrangement joins TRBV6-5 to TRBJ2-7, with 10 nucleotides matching TRBD2. There are 14 residues in the CDR3. Trimming removed 4 bases from V and 5 bases from J; junction bases left unmatched: 5. The germline V gene encodes CDR1 MNHEY and CDR2 SVGAGI. This CDR3 is CASSWIAGGDEQYF. The CDR3 DNA reads TGTGCCAGCAGTTGGATAGCGGGAGGCGACGAGCAGTACTTC.

The gene calls are TRBV19 and TRBJ2-7; tentatively, D is TRBD1 (5 bases). Looked up from germline, CDR1 is LNHDA and CDR2 is SQIVND (reference sequence). Trimming stripped 3 bases from V and 1 base from J, with 13 bases between. The length of the CDR3 is 15 residues. The CDR3 region is CASSMGKSGSYEQYF. The CDR3 DNA reads TGTGCCAGTAGTATGGGAAAGTCAGGGTCCTACGAGCAGTACTTC. Variable domain in full (rest from reference TRBV19 and TRBJ2-7): DGGITQSPKYLFRKEGQNVTLSCEQNLNHDAMYWYRQDPGQGLRLIYYSQIVNDFQKGDIAEGYSVSREKKESFPLTVTSAQKNPTAFYLCASSMGKSGSYEQYFGPGTRLTVT.

The DNA of the CDR3 is TGTGCCAGCAGTGCCGGGGGGAATGAGCAGTTCTTC. Translated: CASSAGGNEQFF. The chain has TRBV7-3 and TRBJ2-1, with 7 bases aligning to TRBD2. V lost 6 bases to trimming and J lost 7 bases; unmatched junction nucleotides: 3. The V gene's germline CDR1 is SGHTA and CDR2 FQGTGA. The CDR3 covers 12 residues.

This chain joins TRBV18 and TRBJ1-4; D unresolved. Germline V gene lookup returns CDR1 KGHSH and CDR2 LQKENI. The V end was cut by 6 bases, the J end by 8 bases, with 16 bases between. This CDR3 is 14 amino acids long. The CDR3 DNA reads TGTGCCAGCTCCCCCAGCGGCCCCGGGGAAAAACTGTTTTTT. Translating gives CASSPSGPGEKLFF.

The chain combines TRBV5-1 with TRBJ2-2; D may be TRBD2 (6 bases). This CDR3 is 17 amino acids long. Trimming took 0 bases from V and 6 from J, leaving 18 bases between them. Germline V lookup: CDR1 SGHRS, CDR2 YFSETQ. The CDR3 DNA reads as TGCGCCAGCAGCTTGGAGGGACTCCCTTCCCGTCCCGGGGAGCTGTTTTTT. Protein: CASSLEGLPSRPGELFF.

The J gene is TRBJ1-2, the V gene TRBV5-1; TRBD1 matches at 9 bases. This CDR3 comprises 15 residues. The V and J ends lost 4 bases and 0 bases, in that order; junction bases with no gene match: 4. Germline V gene data show CDR1 as SGHRS and CDR2 as YFSETQ. CDR3 sequence reads: CASSRRDRANYGYTF. In DNA form, the CDR3 reads TGCGCCAGCAGCAGACGGGACAGGGCTAACTATGGCTACACCTTC.

V and J are TRBV28 and TRBJ2-5; TRBD1 aligns across 12 bases. Germline V gene data show CDR1 as MDHEN and CDR2 as SYDVKM. Trimming took 4 bases from V and 5 from J; bases not matched to a gene: 11. This CDR3 comprises 17 residues. The DNA for the CDR3 is TGTGCCAGCAGTTCCAATCCGGGACAGGGGGCTGGGGAGACCCAGTACTTC. Translating gives CASSSNPGQGAGETQYF. Full variable domain (rest looked up from reference TRBV28 and TRBJ2-5): DVKVTQSSRYLVKRTGEKVFLECVQDMDHENMFWYRQDPGLGLRLIYFSYDVKMKEKGDIPEGYSVSREKKERFSLILESASTNQTSMYLCASSSNPGQGAGETQYFGPGTRLLVL.

The rearrangement uses TRBV5-5 and TRBJ2-1; 9 nucleotides align to TRBD1. This CDR3 is 16 amino acids long. Germline CDR1 SGHKS, CDR2 YYEKEE (reference sequence). Trimming removed 4 bases from V and 4 bases from J; junction bases left unmatched: 9. This chain's CDR3 is CASSRGADRGYNEQFF. DNA of the CDR3: TGTGCCAGCAGCAGAGGCGCCGACAGGGGGTACAATGAGCAGTTCTTC.